The entry that follows covers one T cell receptor (beta chain) sequence. Its antigen is as yet unknown. Its ends do not fully match the called genes, so a read error is possible. The entry originates in a study of cytomegalovirus exposure and HLA in healthy donors. Study observations and caveats: For most TCR beta V segments, an earlier analysis put the productive rate at about 87% or about 30% of the time.

Germline loops: CDR1 SGHVS, CDR2 FQNEAQ. The CDR3 consists of 17 residues. 13 Jbeta primers and 60 Vbeta primers were used for the PCR. TCRdb keeps only in-frame clones here, not all; method: immunoSEQ multiplex PCR. The sample has under 200,000 clones; around 67% are singletons. The sequenced sample was PBMCs. The chain employs TRBV7-8 and TRBJ1-4, with D possibly matching TRBD1 (5 bases). The source is a woman aged 18-29 years in good health and CMV-seropositive. Here the CDR3 DNA reads TGTGCCAGCAGCTTAAAGATTATAGGGGTATATAATGAAGAACTGTTTTTT. It codes for CASSLKIIGVYNEELFF.